What follows are 8 T cell receptor beta chains derived from one specimen sequenced in a study of cytomegalovirus exposure and HLA in healthy donors. Profiling relied on immunoSEQ multiplex PCR, and the TCRdb table lists in-frame clones only, not all of them. The sample yields 100,000 to 150,000 clones, 80% to 90% seen once. The sample comprised PBMCs. All receptors derive from a woman under 30 in good health and CMV-seronegative.

The rearrangement joins TRBV18 to TRBJ1-5, with D unclear. Trimming shortened V by 3 bases and J by 10 bases, and 22 bases separated the two germline ends. Germline-derived CDR1 and CDR2 are KGHSH and LQKENI. This CDR3 is 16 amino acids long. The CDR3, as DNA: TGTGCCAGCTCACCCAGAGAGGTCGGCTGGCAGCAACCCCAGCATTTT. It is translated as CASSPREVGWQQPQHF.

This clone was recorded once. This chain connects TRBV11-3 to TRBJ2-5; TRBD2 agrees at 7 bases. Trimming at V came to 5 bases and at J to 4 bases, leaving 13 bases not matched to a gene. The germline V gene has CDR1 SGHNT and CDR2 YENEEA. CDR3 length: 16 residues. The DNA for the CDR3 is TGTGCCAGCAGCCAAGGCAGCGGGGCCTTTGGAGAGACCCAGTACTTC. The encoded protein is CASSQGSGAFGETQYF.

The V and J genes are TRBV6-1 and TRBJ2-2; D is unclear. Germline assignment: CDR1 MNHNS and CDR2 SASEGT. CDR3 length equals 15 residues. The germline V and J ends were trimmed by 6 bases and 0 bases, with 11 bases remaining between them. CDR3 loop: CASSEVIANTGELFF. The DNA of the CDR3 is TGTGCCAGCAGCGAGGTAATCGCGAACACCGGGGAGCTGTTTTTT.

The CDR3 nucleotides read TGCGCCAGCAGCCGAGAGCCGGGTGTGGTGTCCTACGAGCAGTACTTC. Amino acid sequence: CASSREPGVVSYEQYF. The chain joins TRBV4-1 to TRBJ2-7; no clear D. The CDR3 has 16 amino acids. Trimming stripped 4 bases from V and 1 base from J, with 17 bases between. Germline assignment: CDR1 MGHRA and CDR2 YSYEKL.

The rearrangement joins TRBV9 to TRBJ1-1; D ambiguous. V lost 4 bases and J 0 bases, leaving 4 bases between the germline ends. The germline CDR1 and CDR2 sequences are SGDLS and YYNGEE. The CDR3 is 12 amino acids. CDR3 sequence: CASSSVNTEAFF. The CDR3 DNA reads as TGTGCCAGCAGCTCGGTGAACACTGAAGCTTTCTTT.

This clone appeared a few times. V and J are TRBV11-2 and TRBJ1-5; 7 bases line up with TRBD1. This CDR3 spans 13 amino acids. CDR1 and CDR2 from the germline V gene are SGHAT and FQNNGV. V lost 4 bases to trimming and J lost 5 bases; unmatched junction nucleotides: 2. The CDR3 is CASSWDSYQPQHF. The DNA for the CDR3 is TGTGCCAGCAGCTGGGACAGCTATCAGCCCCAGCATTTT.

The chain couples TRBV6-5 to TRBJ2-7, with 8 bases lining up with TRBD1. The CDR3 loop spans 14 amino acids. Unmatched junction bases numbered 1, after V lost 0 bases and J lost 3 bases. CDR1 and CDR2 (germline): MNHEY, SVGAGI. The DNA of the CDR3 is TGTGCCAGCAGTTACTCGGGACAGGTCTACGAGCAGTACTTC. Protein product: CASSYSGQVYEQYF.

This chain connects TRBV5-5 to TRBJ2-1, with D maybe TRBD1 (5 bases). This CDR3 comprises 14 residues. Trimming pared 0 bases from V and 4 bases from J, leaving 8 bases between. The germline gives CDR1 SGHKS, CDR2 YYEKEE (reference sequence). The CDR3 region is CASSLGQLYNEQFF. CDR3 coding DNA: TGTGCCAGCAGCTTGGGACAGCTATACAATGAGCAGTTCTTC.